A single sample gave rise to the 15 T cell receptor beta chains below, sequenced in a study of cytomegalovirus exposure and HLA in healthy donors. A multiplex PCR was run with 60 Vbeta primers and 13 Jbeta primers. The repertoire was sequenced with immunoSEQ multiplex PCR; TCRdb's copy has only in-frame clones and lacks some. The profile shows tens of thousands of clones, 67% of them singletons. The specimen was PBMCs. Every receptor here comes from a woman between 45 and 60 years old in good health and CMV-seropositive.

The rearrangement links TRBV15 to TRBJ1-3; no definite D call. The CDR3 extends over 15 amino acids. CDR1 is LNHNV and CDR2 is YYDKDF in the germline V gene (reference sequence). The germline V and J ends were trimmed by 0 bases and 4 bases, with 10 bases remaining between them. The CDR3 region is CATSRDRPGGNTIYF. The CDR3 DNA sequence: TGTGCCACCAGCAGAGATCGCCCAGGAGGAAACACCATATATTTT. Using reference TRBV15 and TRBJ1-3 for the parts outside the CDR3, the full variable domain is DAMVIQNPRYQVTQFGKPVTLSCSQTLNHNVMYWYQQKSSQAPKLLFHYYDKDFNNEADTPDNFQSRRPNTSFCFLDIRSPGLGDTAMYLCATSRDRPGGNTIYFGEGSWLTVV.

The chain links TRBV29-1 to TRBJ2-1; D unclear. The CDR3 runs 11 residues. CDR1 and CDR2 from the germline V gene are SQVTM and ANQGSEA. Deletions cut 7 bases from V and 9 bases from J, with 13 bases between. The CDR3 bases are TGCAGCGACATTCTAGTGACTGAGCAGTTCTTC. It yields the protein CSDILVTEQFF.

The chain couples TRBV9 to TRBJ1-1, with D perhaps matching TRBD1 (5 bases). The CDR3 has 14 residues. V was shortened by 2 bases and J by 1 base, with 9 bases between the two germline ends. CDR1 is SGDLS and CDR2 is YYNGEE in the germline V gene. The CDR3 reads CASSVIDRNTEAFF. In DNA form, the CDR3 reads TGTGCCAGCAGCGTTATCGACAGGAACACTGAAGCTTTCTTT.

This chain links TRBV7-9 with TRBJ2-3; D not certain. This CDR3 contains 12 residues. Trimming left V 5 bases short and J 6 bases short, with 9 bases between. CDR1 and CDR2 from the germline V gene are SEHNR and FQNEAQ (reference sequence). CDR3 residues: CASSPGVDTQYF. The DNA of the CDR3 is TGTGCCAGCAGCCCCGGTGTGGATACGCAGTATTTT.

V is TRBV27 and J is TRBJ1-5; D not resolved. From germline, CDR1 is MNHEY and CDR2 SMNVEV (reference sequence). This CDR3 contains 15 residues. Between the trimmed V and J ends, which lost 0 bases and 6 bases, there was a span of 12 bases. CDR3 sequence reads: CASSLSGEVRQPQHF. CDR3 nucleotides: TGTGCCAGCAGTTTATCTGGGGAGGTACGTCAGCCCCAGCATTTT.

This clone was recorded a few times. J is TRBJ2-2 and V is TRBV19, with 9 bases that match TRBD1. The V gene end was trimmed by 4 bases and the J gene end by 0 bases; junction bases not matched to a gene: 6. Germline CDR1 is LNHDA and CDR2 is SQIVND (reference sequence). The CDR3 has 17 amino acids. This CDR3 reads CASSTPRQGANTGELFF. CDR3 in DNA: TGTGCCAGTAGTACACCAAGACAGGGGGCGAACACCGGGGAGCTGTTTTTT.

This chain joins TRBV30 and TRBJ1-2; D unresolved. Looked up from germline, CDR1 is GTSNPN and CDR2 is SVGIG (reference sequence). CDR3 size: 12 residues. V shed 0 bases and J shed 5 bases, with 7 bases lying between them. This chain's CDR3 is CAWSVGGYGYTF. CDR3 DNA: TGTGCCTGGAGTGTAGGAGGGTATGGCTACACCTTC.

The gene calls are TRBV7-9 and TRBJ2-3, with D perhaps matching TRBD1 (5 bases). Germline V CDR1 and CDR2: SEHNR, FQNEAQ (reference sequence). CDR3 length equals 14 residues. Trimming shortened V by 1 base and J by 6 bases, and 11 bases separated the two germline ends. CDR3 sequence (DNA): TGTGCCAGCAGCTTAGGGGGCCTCCTCGATACGCAGTATTTT. This sequence encodes CASSLGGLLDTQYF.

The J gene is TRBJ1-5, the V gene TRBV6-1; 11 bases map to TRBD1. Trimming removed 4 bases from V and 6 bases from J; junction bases left unmatched: 11. Looked up from germline, CDR1 is MNHNS and CDR2 is SASEGT. The CDR3 contains 17 residues. CDR3: CASSVLKGQGEAQPQHF. The CDR3 nucleotides read TGTGCCAGCAGTGTTTTAAAGGGACAGGGGGAGGCTCAGCCCCAGCATTTT.

The chain uses TRBV6-5 and TRBJ1-3; D unclear. Germline CDR1 reads MNHEY; CDR2 reads SVGAGI. This CDR3 is built from 14 residues. Trimming shortened V by 3 bases and J by 2 bases, and 8 bases separated the two germline ends. The CDR3 bases are TGTGCCAGCAGTTATAGTAAGACTGGAAACACCATATATTTT. Translated: CASSYSKTGNTIYF.

The V and J genes are TRBV18 and TRBJ1-2, with D perhaps matching TRBD1 (5 bases). This CDR3 region has 14 residues. Between the trimmed V and J ends, which lost 5 bases and 2 bases, there was a span of 12 bases. Looked up from germline, CDR1 is KGHSH and CDR2 is LQKENI. The CDR3 loop is CASSTGRGNYGYTF. CDR3 DNA: TGTGCCAGCTCAACGGGACGGGGGAACTATGGCTACACCTTC. Looking up the rest from reference TRBV18 and TRBJ1-2 gives the full variable domain: NAGVMQNPRHLVRRRGQEARLRCSPMKGHSHVYWYRQLPEEGLKFMVYLQKENIIDESGMPKERFSAEFPKEGPSILRIQQVVRGDSAAYFCASSTGRGNYGYTFGSGTRLTVV.

The rearrangement uses TRBV5-4 and TRBJ1-3; D remains unclear. The length of the CDR3 is 15 residues. Trimming took off 1 base at V and 0 bases at J, with 8 bases between the two ends. Looked up from germline, CDR1 is SGHNT and CDR2 is YYREEE (reference sequence). For the CDR3, the DNA is TGTGCCAGCAGCTTGAGTTTAGCCTCTGGAAACACCATATATTTT. As protein: CASSLSLASGNTIYF.

V and J are TRBV5-4 and TRBJ2-6; D remains unclear. The CDR3 is made up of 18 amino acids. Germline values: CDR1 SGHNT, CDR2 YYREEE (reference sequence). Deletions cut 3 bases from V and 0 bases from J, with 16 bases between. DNA of the CDR3: TGTGCCAGCAGCTATGAGAGTCTTCTAAGCTCTGGGGCCAACGTCCTGACTTTC. It is translated as CASSYESLLSSGANVLTF. Variable domain in full (rest from reference TRBV5-4 and TRBJ2-6): ETGVTQSPTHLIKTRGQQVTLRCSSQSGHNTVSWYQQALGQGPQFIFQYYREEENGRGNFPPRFSGLQFPNYSSELNVNALELDDSALYLCASSYESLLSSGANVLTFGAGSRLTVL.

The chain uses TRBV2 and TRBJ1-1, with TRBD1 matching 8 bases. The CDR3 is made up of 14 amino acids. Germline V gene lookup returns CDR1 SNHLY and CDR2 FYNNEI. The junction had 6 bases not matched to a gene; V was cut back by 8 bases and J by 1 base. This chain's CDR3 is CASGTGPSNTEAFF. The DNA for the CDR3 is TGTGCCAGCGGGACAGGCCCTTCGAACACTGAAGCTTTCTTT. The entire variable domain, with the rest obtained from reference TRBV2 and TRBJ1-1, is as follows: EPEVTQTPSHQVTQMGQEVILRCVPISNHLYFYWYRQILGQKVEFLVSFYNNEISEKSEIFDDQFSVERPDGSNFTLKIRSTKLEDSAMYFCASGTGPSNTEAFFGQGTRLTVV.

This rearrangement joins TRBV13 to TRBJ2-1; D ambiguous. CDR3 size: 12 residues. Trimming shortened V by 0 bases and J by 7 bases, and 4 bases separated the two germline ends. Germline V gene data show CDR1 as PRHDT and CDR2 as FYEKMQ (reference sequence). CDR3 protein: CASSLGRNEQFF. The CDR3 DNA reads TGTGCCAGCAGCTTAGGGCGTAATGAGCAGTTCTTC.